This T cell receptor (beta chain) is drawn from a study of blood T cell repertoires in COVID-19. Background on the study: From T cells, B-cell-depleted T cells, or PBMCs came the material, which was cDNA or gDNA.

Produced via immunoSEQ multiplex PCR; TCRdb's table is partial and in-frame only. The data hold fewer than 450,000 clones, with approximately 91% observed a single time. CDR1 is MNHNS, CDR2 SASEGT, per germline. This CDR3 is 13 amino acids long. Trimming stripped 3 bases from V and 5 bases from J, with 10 bases between. The TCR originated in a woman in her seventies with COVID-19, enrolled during active disease. The sequenced sample consisted of peripheral blood. This chain joins TRBV6-1 and TRBJ1-1; D is undetermined. The DNA of the CDR3 is TGTGCCAGCAGTGAGGTCGGGGATACTGAAGCTTTCTTT. Encoded protein: CASSEVGDTEAFF.